A selection of T cell receptor beta chains follows, all from one sample in a study of identifying expanded T cells in peripheral blood. The repertoire was sequenced with immunoSEQ multiplex PCR; TCRdb's copy has only in-frame clones and lacks some. The sample holds under 120,000 clones; roughly 91% are singletons and the top ten take over 15%. Sequenced material: blood. The receptors were gathered from a person between 18 and 75 years old in good health. Each CDR3 is given with its conserved first and last residue. A D gene is named only where the DNA matches it firmly.

>TRBV10-3|15|TRBJ2-2|TRBD2
TGTGCCATCAGTGAAATAGCGGGGAACACCGGGGAGCTGTTTTTT
CAISEIAGNTGELFF
>TRBV6-5|16|TRBJ2-3|.
TGTGCCAGCAGTTACGCAGGGGCGCGAGACACAGATACGCAGTATTTT
CASSYAGARDTDTQYF
>TRBV5-8|17|TRBJ2-1|TRBD1
TGTGCCAGCAGCTTTTCCGGACAGGGGGCATTGTACAATGAGCAGTTCTTC
CASSFSGQGALYNEQFF
>TRBV6-5|11|TRBJ2-3|.
TGTGCCAGCAGCCAGAGATATACGCAGTATTTT
CASSQRYTQYF
>TRBV18|13|TRBJ2-3|.
TGTGCCAGCTCACCGGGACTCACAGATACGCAGTATTTT
CASSPGLTDTQYF
>TRBV11-2|16|TRBJ1-3|TRBD1
TGTGCCAGCAGCTTAGATCTCAGGGGGCCTGGAAACACCATATATTTT
CASSLDLRGPGNTIYF
>TRBV19|14|TRBJ2-3|.
TGTGCCAGTAGTATAGCAGGGAGCACAGATACGCAGTATTTT
CASSIAGSTDTQYF
>TRBV4-3|15|TRBJ2-2|.
TGCGCCAGCAGCCAAGGTGCTTGGAACACCGGGGAGCTGTTTTTT
CASSQGAWNTGELFF
>TRBV7-9|13|TRBJ2-7|.
TGTGCCAGCAGCTTAAGCGGGTCCTACGAGCAGTACTTC
CASSLSGSYEQYF
>TRBV11-2|19|TRBJ2-1|TRBD2
TGTGCCAGCAGCTTACCGGGTAGCGGGGGGCAAGCCGCTTACAATGAGCAGTTCTTC
CASSLPGSGGQAAYNEQFF
>TRBV6-5|15|TRBJ1-2|TRBD1
TGTGCCAGCAGTCTAGGGGGCGGAGGAAACTATGGCTACACCTTC
CASSLGGGGNYGYTF
>TRBV2|14|TRBJ2-1|TRBD2
TGTGCCAGCAGGCTAGCGGGGATCTACAATGAGCAGTTCTTC
CASRLAGIYNEQFF
>TRBV28|12|TRBJ1-5|.
TGTGCCAGCAGTTTAGGCAATCAGCCCCAGCATTTT
CASSLGNQPQHF
>TRBV28|11|TRBJ2-5|TRBD1
TGTGCCAGCAGTTTTGGGACAGTTCGGGACTTC
CASSFGTVRDF
>TRBV6-5|14|TRBJ1-1|.
TGTGCCAGCAGTTCGGGAAAAATGAACACTGAAGCTTTCTTT
CASSSGKMNTEAFF
>TRBV7-2|13|TRBJ1-2|.
TGTGCCAGCAGCCTTGGGACCCAGGTCGGCTACACCTTC
CASSLGTQVGYTF
>TRBV5-4|17|TRBJ1-6|.
TGTGCCAGCAGCTTGGCGGCAGGGGAGGCCTGGAATTCACCCCTCCACTTT
CASSLAAGEAWNSPLHF